This record looks at one TCR beta chain sequence and its context. Assay: immunoSEQ multiplex PCR; the TCRdb copy retains only in-frame clones and omits some. The sample carries approximately 360,000 clones, roughly 80% recorded once. The data stem from a study of Ad26.COV2.S vaccination and SARS-CoV-2 variants. Treatment here: approximately 18 received Ad26.COV2.S at low or high dose, single or two shots; a few received placebo; per-sample allocation not given. The investigators took samples on day 63 after the first vaccine or placebo injection. Material: peripheral blood, obtained in a trial of Ad26.COV2.S vaccine versus placebo. This clonotype was obtained from a person aged 18 to 65 who received the Ad26.COV2.S COVID-19 vaccine or a placebo.

In DNA, the CDR3 is TGTGCCAGCAGCCCCTCAGGGATGAACACTGAAGCTTTCTTT. The encoded protein is CASSPSGMNTEAFF. J is TRBJ1-1 and V is TRBV7-3; a weak D match, TRBD1 (5 bases). V was trimmed by 5 bases and J by 0 bases, leaving 10 bases between them. In germline, CDR1 is SGHTA, CDR2 FQGTGA. This CDR3 contains 14 residues. Combining the CDR3 with reference TRBV7-3 and TRBJ1-1 gives the whole variable domain GAGVSQTPSNKVTEKGKYVELRCDPISGHTALYWYRQSLGQGPEFLIYFQGTGAADDSGLPNDRFFAVRPEGSVSTLKIQRTERGDSAVYLCASSPSGMNTEAFFGQGTRLTVV.